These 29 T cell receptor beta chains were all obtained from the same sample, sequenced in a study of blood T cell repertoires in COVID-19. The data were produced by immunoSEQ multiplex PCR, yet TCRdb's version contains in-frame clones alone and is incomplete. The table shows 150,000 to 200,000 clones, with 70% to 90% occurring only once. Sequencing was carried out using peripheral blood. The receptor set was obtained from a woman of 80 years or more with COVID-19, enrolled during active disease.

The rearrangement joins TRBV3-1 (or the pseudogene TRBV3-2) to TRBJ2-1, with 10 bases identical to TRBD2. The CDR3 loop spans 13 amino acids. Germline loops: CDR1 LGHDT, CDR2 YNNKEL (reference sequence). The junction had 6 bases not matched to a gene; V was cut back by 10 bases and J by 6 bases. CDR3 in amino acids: CAIGASGSNEQFF. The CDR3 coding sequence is TGTGCCATCGGGGCTAGCGGGAGCAATGAGCAGTTCTTC.

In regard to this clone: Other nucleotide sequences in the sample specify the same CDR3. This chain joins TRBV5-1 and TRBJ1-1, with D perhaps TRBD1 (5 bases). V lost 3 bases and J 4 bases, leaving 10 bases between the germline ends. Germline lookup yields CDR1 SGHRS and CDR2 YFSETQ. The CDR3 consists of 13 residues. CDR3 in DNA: TGCGCCAGCAGCTCTCAGGGTTCCACTGAAGCTTTCTTT. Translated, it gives CASSSQGSTEAFF.

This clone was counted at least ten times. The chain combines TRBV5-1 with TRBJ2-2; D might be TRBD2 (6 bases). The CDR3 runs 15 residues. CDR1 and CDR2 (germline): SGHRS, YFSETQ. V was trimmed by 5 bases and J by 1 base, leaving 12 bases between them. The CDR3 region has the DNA TGCGCCAGCAGGGGAATAGCGGAGAACACCGGGGAGCTGTTTTTT. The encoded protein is CASRGIAENTGELFF.

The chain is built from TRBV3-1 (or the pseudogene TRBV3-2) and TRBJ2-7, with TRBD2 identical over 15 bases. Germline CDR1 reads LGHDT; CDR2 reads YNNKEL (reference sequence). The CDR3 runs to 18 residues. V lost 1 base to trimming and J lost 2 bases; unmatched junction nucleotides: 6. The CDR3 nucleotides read TGTGCCAGCAGCCAAGCTGGGACTAGCGGGAGGAGGCCCTACGAGCAGTACTTC. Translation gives CASSQAGTSGRRPYEQYF.

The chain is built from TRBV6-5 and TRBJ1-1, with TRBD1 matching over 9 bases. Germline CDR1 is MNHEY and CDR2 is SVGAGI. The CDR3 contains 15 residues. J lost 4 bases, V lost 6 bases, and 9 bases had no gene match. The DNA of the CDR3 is TGTGCCAGCAGCAGGGCCGGGACAGGGAGCACTGAAGCTTTCTTT. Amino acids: CASSRAGTGSTEAFF.

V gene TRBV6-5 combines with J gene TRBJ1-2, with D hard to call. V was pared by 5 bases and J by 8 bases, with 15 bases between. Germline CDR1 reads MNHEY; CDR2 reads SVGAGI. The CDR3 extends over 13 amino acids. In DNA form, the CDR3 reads TGTGCCAGCAGTAAGGGAGGGCAGCCGGGCTACACCTTC. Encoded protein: CASSKGGQPGYTF.

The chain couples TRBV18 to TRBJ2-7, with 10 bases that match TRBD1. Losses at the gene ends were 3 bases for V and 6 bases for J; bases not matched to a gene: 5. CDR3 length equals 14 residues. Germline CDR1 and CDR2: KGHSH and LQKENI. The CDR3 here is CASSPAGQGSEQYF. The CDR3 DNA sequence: TGTGCCAGCTCACCGGCGGGACAGGGGTCCGAGCAGTACTTC.

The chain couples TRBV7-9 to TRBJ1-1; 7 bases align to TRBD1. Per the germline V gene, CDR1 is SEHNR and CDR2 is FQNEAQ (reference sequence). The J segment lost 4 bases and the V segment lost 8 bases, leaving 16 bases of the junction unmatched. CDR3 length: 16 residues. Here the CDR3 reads CASGRGQRTSVTEAFF. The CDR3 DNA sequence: TGTGCCAGCGGGCGGGGACAGCGAACATCCGTCACTGAAGCTTTCTTT. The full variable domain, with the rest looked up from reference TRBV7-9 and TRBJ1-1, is DTGVSQNPRHKITKRGQNVTFRCDPISEHNRLYWYRQTLGQGPEFLTYFQNEAQLEKSRLLSDRFSAERPKGSFSTLEIQRTEQGDSAMYLCASGRGQRTSVTEAFFGQGTRLTVV.

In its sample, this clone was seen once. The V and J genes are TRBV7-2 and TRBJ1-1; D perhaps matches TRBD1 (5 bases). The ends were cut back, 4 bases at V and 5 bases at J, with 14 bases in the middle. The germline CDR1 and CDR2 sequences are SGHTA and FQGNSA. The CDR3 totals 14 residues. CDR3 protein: CASSSPTRVTEAFF. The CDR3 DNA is TGTGCCAGCAGCTCCCCTACCAGGGTAACTGAAGCTTTCTTT. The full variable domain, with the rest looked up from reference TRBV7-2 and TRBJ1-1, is GAGVSQSPSNKVTEKGKDVELRCDPISGHTALYWYRQSLGQGLEFLIYFQGNSAPDKSGLPSDRFSAERTGGSVSTLTIQRTQQEDSAVYLCASSSPTRVTEAFFGQGTRLTVV.

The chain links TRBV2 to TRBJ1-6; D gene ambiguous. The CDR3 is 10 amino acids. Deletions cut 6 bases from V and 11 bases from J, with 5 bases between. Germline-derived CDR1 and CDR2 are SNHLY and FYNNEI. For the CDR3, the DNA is TGTGCCAGCAGCGGGACACCCCTCCACTTT. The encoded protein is CASSGTPLHF.

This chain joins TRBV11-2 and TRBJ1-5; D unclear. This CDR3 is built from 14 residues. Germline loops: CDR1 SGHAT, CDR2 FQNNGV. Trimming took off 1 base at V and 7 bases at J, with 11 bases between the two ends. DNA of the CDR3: TGTGCCAGCAGCTTAGGACTAACCGGGCAGCCCCAGCATTTT. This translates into CASSLGLTGQPQHF.

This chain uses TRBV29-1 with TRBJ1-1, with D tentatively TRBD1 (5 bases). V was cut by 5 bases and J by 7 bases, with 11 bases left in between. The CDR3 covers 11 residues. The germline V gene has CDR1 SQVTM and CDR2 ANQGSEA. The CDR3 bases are TGCAGCGTTCTCAAGACAGTTGAAGCTTTCTTT. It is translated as CSVLKTVEAFF. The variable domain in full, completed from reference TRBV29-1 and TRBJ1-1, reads SAVISQKPSRDICQRGTSLTIQCQVDSQVTMMFWYRQQPGQSLTLIATANQGSEATYESGFVIDKFPISRPNLTFSTLTVSNMSPEDSSIYLCSVLKTVEAFFGQGTRLTVV.

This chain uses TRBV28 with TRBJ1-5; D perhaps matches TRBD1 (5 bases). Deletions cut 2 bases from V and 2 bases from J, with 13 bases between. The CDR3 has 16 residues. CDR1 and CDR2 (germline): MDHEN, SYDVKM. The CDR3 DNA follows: TGTGCCAGCAGTTTACTAGCGGGGGATCGCAATCAGCCCCAGCATTTT. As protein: CASSLLAGDRNQPQHF.

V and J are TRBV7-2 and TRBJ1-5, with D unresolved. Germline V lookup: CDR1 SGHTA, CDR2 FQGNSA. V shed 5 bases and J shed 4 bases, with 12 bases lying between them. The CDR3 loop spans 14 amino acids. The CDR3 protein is CASSPRARNQPQHF. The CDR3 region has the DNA TGTGCCAGCAGCCCGAGGGCACGGAATCAGCCCCAGCATTTT.

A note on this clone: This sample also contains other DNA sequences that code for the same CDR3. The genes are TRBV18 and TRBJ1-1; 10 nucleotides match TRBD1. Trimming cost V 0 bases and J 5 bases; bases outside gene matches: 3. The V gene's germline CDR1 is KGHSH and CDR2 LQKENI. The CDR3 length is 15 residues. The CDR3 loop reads CASSPPTGGGTEAFF. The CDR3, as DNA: TGTGCCAGCTCACCACCGACAGGGGGCGGGACTGAAGCTTTCTTT.

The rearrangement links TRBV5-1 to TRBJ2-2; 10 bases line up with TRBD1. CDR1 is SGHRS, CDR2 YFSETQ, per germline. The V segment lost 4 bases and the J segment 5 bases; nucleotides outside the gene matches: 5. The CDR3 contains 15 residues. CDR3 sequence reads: CASSREGQGTGELFF. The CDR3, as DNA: TGCGCCAGCAGCCGGGAGGGACAGGGGACCGGGGAGCTGTTTTTT.

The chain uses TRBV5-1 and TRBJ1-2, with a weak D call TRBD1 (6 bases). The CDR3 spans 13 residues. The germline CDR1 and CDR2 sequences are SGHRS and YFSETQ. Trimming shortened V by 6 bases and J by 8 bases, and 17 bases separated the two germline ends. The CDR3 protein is CASTEQGNGGYTF. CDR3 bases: TGCGCCAGCACCGAACAGGGTAACGGAGGCTACACCTTC.

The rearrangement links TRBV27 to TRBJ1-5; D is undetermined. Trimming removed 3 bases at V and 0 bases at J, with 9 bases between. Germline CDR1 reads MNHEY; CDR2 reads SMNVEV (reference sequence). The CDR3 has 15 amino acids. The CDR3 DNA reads TGTGCCAGCAGTTTCGGGGTCCATAGCAATCAGCCCCAGCATTTT. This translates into CASSFGVHSNQPQHF.

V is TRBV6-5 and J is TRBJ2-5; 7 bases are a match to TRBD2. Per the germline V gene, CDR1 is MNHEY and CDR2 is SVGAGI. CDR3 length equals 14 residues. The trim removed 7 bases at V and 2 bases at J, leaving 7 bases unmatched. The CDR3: CASTRAGLQETQYF. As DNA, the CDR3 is TGTGCCAGCACTAGAGCGGGGTTACAAGAGACCCAGTACTTC.

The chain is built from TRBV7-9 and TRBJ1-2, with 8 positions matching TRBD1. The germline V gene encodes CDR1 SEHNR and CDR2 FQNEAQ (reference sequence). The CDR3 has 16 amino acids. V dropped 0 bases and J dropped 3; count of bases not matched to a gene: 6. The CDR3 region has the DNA TGTGCCAGCAGCTTAGCACCGGGACAGGCCTACTATGGCTACACCTTC. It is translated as CASSLAPGQAYYGYTF.

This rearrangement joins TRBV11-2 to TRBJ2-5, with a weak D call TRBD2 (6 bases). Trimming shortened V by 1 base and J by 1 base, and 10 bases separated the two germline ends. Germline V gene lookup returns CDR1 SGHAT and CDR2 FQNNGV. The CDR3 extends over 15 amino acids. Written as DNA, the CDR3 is TGTGCCAGCAGCTTAGGGGGGACTCGCCAAGAGACCCAGTACTTC. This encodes CASSLGGTRQETQYF.

CDR3 protein: CAEVGQGSYNEQFF. The DNA of the CDR3 is TGTGCCGAAGTGGGACAGGGCTCCTACAATGAGCAGTTCTTC. The V call is TRBV6-6, the J call TRBJ2-1, with TRBD1 matching over 9 bases. Per the germline V gene, CDR1 is MNHNY and CDR2 is SVGAGI (reference sequence). CDR3 size: 14 residues. V lost 11 bases to trimming and J lost 0 bases; unmatched junction nucleotides: 5.

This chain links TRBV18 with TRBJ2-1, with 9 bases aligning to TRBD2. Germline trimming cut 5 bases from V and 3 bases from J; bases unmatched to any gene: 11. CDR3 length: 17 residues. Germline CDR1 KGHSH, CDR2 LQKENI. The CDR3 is CASSFGLAGGDYNEQFF. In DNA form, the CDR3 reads TGTGCCAGCTCATTCGGTCTGGCGGGGGGGGACTACAATGAGCAGTTCTTC.

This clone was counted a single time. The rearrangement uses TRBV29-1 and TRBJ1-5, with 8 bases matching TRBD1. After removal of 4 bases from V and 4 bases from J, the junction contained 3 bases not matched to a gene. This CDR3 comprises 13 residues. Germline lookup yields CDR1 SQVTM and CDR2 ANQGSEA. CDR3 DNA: TGCAGCGTTGGGACAGGGCCGAATCAGCCCCAGCATTTT. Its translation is CSVGTGPNQPQHF.

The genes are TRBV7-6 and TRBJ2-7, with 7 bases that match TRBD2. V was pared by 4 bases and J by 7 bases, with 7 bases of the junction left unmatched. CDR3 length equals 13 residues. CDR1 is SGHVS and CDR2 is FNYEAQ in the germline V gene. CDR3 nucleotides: TGTGCCAGCAGCTCCCGGACTAGAGGGGAGCAGTACTTC. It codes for CASSSRTRGEQYF. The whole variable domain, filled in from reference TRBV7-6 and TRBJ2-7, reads GAGVSQSPRYKVTKRGQDVALRCDPISGHVSLYWYRQALGQGPEFLTYFNYEAQQDKSGLPNDRFSAERPEGSISTLTIQRTEQRDSAMYRCASSSRTRGEQYFGPGTRLTVT.

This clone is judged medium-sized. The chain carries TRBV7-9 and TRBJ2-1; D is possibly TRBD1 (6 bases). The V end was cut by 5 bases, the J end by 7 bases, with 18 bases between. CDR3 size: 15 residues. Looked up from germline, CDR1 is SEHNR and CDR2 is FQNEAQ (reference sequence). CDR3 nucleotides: TGTGCCAGCAGCCTGGCGTCAGGGGTTGAGAATGAGCAGTTCTTC. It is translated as CASSLASGVENEQFF.

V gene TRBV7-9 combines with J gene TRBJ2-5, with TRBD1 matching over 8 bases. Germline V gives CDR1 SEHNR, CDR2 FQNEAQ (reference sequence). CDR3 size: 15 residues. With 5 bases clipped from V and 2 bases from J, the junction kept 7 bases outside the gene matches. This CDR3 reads CASSRFQGAQETQYF. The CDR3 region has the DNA TGTGCCAGCAGCCGATTCCAGGGGGCTCAAGAGACCCAGTACTTC.

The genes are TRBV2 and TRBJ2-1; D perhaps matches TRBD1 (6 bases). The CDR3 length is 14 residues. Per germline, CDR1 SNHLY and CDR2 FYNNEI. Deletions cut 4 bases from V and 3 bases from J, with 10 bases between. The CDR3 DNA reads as TGTGCCAGCAGTGCTGGGGGCAGCTACAATGAGCAGTTCTTC. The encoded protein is CASSAGGSYNEQFF. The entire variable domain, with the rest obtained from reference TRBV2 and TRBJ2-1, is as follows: EPEVTQTPSHQVTQMGQEVILRCVPISNHLYFYWYRQILGQKVEFLVSFYNNEISEKSEIFDDQFSVERPDGSNFTLKIRSTKLEDSAMYFCASSAGGSYNEQFFGPGTRLTVL.

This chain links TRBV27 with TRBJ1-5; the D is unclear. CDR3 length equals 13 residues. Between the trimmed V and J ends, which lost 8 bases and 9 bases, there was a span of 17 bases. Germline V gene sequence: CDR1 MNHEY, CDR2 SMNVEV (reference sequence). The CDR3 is CASARNEGPPQHF. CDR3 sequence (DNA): TGTGCCAGCGCCCGGAATGAGGGTCCGCCCCAGCATTTT.